This T cell receptor beta chain was documented in a study of OX40 agonist ivuxolimab in advanced cancers. Across the whole study: One patient with hepatocellular carcinoma and two with cutaneous melanoma, three in all, had partial responses. Study-wide points: At 0.1 to 3.0 mg/kg, CD4+ and CD8+ blood T cells expanded clonally by week 6. It was not determined which antigens were specifically recognized by the peripheral T cells that had undergone clonal expansion.

Autoimmune disease history or systemic immunosuppression meant exclusion. Remarks on this clone: Its antigen remains unidentified.

Profiled with immunoSEQ multiplex PCR; TCRdb holds only in-frame clones, not every one. The sample contains about 110,000 clones, around 93% of which appear only once. V was pared by 4 bases and J by 7 bases, with 5 bases of the junction left unmatched. This CDR3 contains 14 residues. From germline, CDR1 is GTSNPN and CDR2 SVGIG (reference sequence). The chain is built from TRBV30 and TRBJ2-1; 12 nucleotides align to TRBD2. The source is an adult with an advanced solid tumor such as melanoma, head and neck, liver or kidney cancer. Material: CD4+ or CD8+ T cells sorted from blood, obtained in a trial of the OX40 agonist ivuxolimab. The CDR3 nucleotides read TGTGCCTGGACGAGACTAGCGGGGGTTAATGAGCAGTTCTTC. This sequence encodes CAWTRLAGVNEQFF.